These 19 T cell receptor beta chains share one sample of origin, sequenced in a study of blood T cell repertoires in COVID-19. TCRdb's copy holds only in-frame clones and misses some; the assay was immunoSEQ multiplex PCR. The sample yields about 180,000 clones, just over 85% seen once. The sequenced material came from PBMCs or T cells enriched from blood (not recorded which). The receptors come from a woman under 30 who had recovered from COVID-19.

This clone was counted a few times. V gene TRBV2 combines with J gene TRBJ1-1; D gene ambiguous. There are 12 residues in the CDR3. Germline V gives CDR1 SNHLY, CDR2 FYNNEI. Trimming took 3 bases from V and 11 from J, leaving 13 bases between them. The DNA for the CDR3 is TGTGCCAGCAGTGAGGTTACCCCGGGGGCTTTCTTT. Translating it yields CASSEVTPGAFF.

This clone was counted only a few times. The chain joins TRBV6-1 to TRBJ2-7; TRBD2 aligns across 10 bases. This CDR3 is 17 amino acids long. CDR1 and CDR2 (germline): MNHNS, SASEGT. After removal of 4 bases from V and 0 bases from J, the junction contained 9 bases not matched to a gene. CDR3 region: CASSASGLAVNSYEQYF. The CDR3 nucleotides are TGTGCCAGCAGTGCATCAGGACTAGCGGTGAACTCCTACGAGCAGTACTTC.

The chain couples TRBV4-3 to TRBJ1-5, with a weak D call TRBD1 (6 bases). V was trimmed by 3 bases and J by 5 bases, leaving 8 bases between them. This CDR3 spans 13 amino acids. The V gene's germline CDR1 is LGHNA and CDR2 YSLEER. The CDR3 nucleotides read TGCGCCAGCAGCCAGGACAGTGATCAGCCCCAGCATTTT. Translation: CASSQDSDQPQHF.

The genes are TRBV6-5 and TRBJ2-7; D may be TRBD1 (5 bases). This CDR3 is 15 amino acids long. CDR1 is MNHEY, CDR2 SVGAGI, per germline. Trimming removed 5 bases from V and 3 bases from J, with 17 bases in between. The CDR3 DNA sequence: TGTGCCAGCAGTAATTCAGGGATGGTTGTCTACGAGCAGTACTTC. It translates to CASSNSGMVVYEQYF.

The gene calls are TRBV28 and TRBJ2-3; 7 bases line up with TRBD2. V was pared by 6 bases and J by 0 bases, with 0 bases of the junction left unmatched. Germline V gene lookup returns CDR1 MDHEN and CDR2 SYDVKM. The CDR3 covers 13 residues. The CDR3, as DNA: TGTGCCAGCAGAGCGGGAAGCACAGATACGCAGTATTTT. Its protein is CASRAGSTDTQYF.

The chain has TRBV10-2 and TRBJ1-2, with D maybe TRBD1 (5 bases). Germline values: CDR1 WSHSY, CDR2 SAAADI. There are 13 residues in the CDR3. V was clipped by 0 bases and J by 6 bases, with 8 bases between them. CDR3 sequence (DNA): TGCGCCAGCAGTGAGTCTGGGGGGGATGGCTACACCTTC. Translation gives CASSESGGDGYTF.

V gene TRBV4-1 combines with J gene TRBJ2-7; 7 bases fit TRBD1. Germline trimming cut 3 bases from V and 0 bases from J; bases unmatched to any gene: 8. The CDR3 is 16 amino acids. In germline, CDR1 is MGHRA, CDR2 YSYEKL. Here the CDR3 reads CASSQFIRDSSYEQYF. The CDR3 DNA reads TGCGCCAGCAGCCAGTTTATCCGGGACAGCTCCTACGAGCAGTACTTC.

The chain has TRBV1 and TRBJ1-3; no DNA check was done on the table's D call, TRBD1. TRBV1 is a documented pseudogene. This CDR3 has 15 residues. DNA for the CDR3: TGCACCAGCAGCCGGACAGGGCCCTCTGGAAACACCATATATTTT. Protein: CTSSRTGPSGNTIYF.

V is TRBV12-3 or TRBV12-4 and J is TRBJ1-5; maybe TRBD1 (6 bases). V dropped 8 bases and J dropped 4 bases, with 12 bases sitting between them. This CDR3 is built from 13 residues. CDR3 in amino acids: CASARGGNQPQHF. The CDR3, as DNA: TGTGCCAGCGCTCGAGGGGGAAATCAGCCCCAGCATTTT.

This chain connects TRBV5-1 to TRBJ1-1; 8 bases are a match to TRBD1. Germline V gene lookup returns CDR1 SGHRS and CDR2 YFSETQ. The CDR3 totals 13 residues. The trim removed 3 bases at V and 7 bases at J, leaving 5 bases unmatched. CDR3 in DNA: TGCGCCAGCAGCTCAGACAGGGGAAGTGAAGCTTTCTTT. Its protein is CASSSDRGSEAFF.

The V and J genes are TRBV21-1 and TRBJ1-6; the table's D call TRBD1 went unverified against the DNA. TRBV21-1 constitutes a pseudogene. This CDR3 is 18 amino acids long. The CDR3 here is CASSKLWTGQVFGFILHF. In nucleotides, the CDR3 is TGTGCCAGCAGCAAATTGTGGACGGGACAGGTATTCGGGTTCATTCTTCACTTT.

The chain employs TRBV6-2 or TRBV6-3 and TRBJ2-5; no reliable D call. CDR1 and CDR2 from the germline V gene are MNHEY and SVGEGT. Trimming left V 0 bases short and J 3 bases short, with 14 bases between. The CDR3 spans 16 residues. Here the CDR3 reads CASSYSIEVVKETQYF. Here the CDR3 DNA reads TGTGCCAGCAGTTACTCGATTGAGGTGGTAAAAGAGACCCAGTACTTC.

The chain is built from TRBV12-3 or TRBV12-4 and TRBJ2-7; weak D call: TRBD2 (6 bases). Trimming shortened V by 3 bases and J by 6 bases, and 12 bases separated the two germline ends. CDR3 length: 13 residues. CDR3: CASSFSSGGEQYF. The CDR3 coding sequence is TGTGCCAGCAGTTTCAGTAGCGGTGGCGAGCAGTACTTC.

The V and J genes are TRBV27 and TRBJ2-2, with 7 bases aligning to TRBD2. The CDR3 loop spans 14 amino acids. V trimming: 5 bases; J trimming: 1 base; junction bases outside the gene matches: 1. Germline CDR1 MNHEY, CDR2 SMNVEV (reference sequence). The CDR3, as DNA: TGTGCCAGCAGTGGGGGGGAGAACACCGGGGAGCTGTTTTTT. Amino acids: CASSGGENTGELFF.

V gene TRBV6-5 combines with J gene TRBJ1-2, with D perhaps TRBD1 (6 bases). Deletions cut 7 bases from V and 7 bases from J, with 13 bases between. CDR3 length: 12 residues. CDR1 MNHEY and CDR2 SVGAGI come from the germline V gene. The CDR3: CASNDRLSGYTF. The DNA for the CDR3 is TGTGCCAGCAACGACAGGCTTAGTGGCTACACCTTC.

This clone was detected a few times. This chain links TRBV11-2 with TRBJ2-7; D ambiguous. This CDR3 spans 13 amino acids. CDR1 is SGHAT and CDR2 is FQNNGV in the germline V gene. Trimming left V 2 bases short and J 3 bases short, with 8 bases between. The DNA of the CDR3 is TGTGCCAGCAGCTTAATTGCTAGCTACGAGCAGTACTTC. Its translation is CASSLIASYEQYF.

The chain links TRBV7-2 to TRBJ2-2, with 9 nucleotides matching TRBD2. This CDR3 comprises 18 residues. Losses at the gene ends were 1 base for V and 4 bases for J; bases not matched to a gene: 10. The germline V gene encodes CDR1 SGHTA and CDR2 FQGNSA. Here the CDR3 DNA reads TGTGCCAGCAGCTTAGTGGCCCCTGGTAGCGGGAGCACCGGGGAGCTGTTTTTT. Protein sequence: CASSLVAPGSGSTGELFF.

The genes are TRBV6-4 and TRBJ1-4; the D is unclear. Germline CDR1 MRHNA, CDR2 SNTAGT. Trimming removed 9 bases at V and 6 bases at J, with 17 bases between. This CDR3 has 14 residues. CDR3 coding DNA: TGTGCCAGTCCGAAAGGGAGGTGGGATGAAAAACTGTTTTTT. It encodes CASPKGRWDEKLFF.

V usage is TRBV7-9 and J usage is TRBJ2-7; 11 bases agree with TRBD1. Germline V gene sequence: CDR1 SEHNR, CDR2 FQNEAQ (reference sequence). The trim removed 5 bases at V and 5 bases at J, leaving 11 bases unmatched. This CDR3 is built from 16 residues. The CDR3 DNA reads TGTGCCAGCAGCCGGAGGGGGACAGGGGGAAGACACGAGCAGTACTTC. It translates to CASSRRGTGGRHEQYF.